The entry below gives a single TCR beta chain sequence along with its context. This sample was taken from a study of blood T cell repertoires in COVID-19. Original processing notes: Reference gene primer amplification in the assay estimated nucleated cell counts. The data were produced by immunoSEQ multiplex PCR, yet TCRdb's version contains in-frame clones alone and is incomplete. For V, J and clone size, that table is used; D and trimming come from the DNA. There are 120,000 to 150,000 clones in the sample; roughly 80% occur only once, and roughly 8% lies in the top ten. The V segment lost 7 bases and the J segment 5 bases; nucleotides outside the gene matches: 4. The V gene's germline CDR1 is LNHDA and CDR2 SQIVND (reference sequence). This CDR3 has 13 amino acids.

The receptor was isolated from a human donor with acute or convalescent COVID-19. The donor label of this sample is uncertain. The chain carries TRBV19 and TRBJ2-1; 8 bases agree with TRBD1. Sequencing used peripheral blood. CDR3 coding DNA: TGTGCCAGTACCAGGACAGGGCACAATGAGCAGTTCTTC. Protein sequence: CASTRTGHNEQFF.